This T cell receptor (beta chain) appears in the sequencing data of a study of T cells in Graves' hyperthyroidism and ophthalmopathy. Absence of ophthalmopathy progression within 18 months defined stable Graves' hyperthyroidism. Diagnosis of hyperthyroidism was new in patients aged 18 to 65, and its duration was under 2 months. Study-wide results and caveats: With a median lead of approximately 6.4 months before onset, the model predicted ophthalmopathy.

TCR beta CDR3 regions were amplified from RNA transcripts. TCR CDR3 regions were first amplified by RT-PCR with HTBI primers. TCRdb re-called the multiplex PCR reads with MiXCR, one entry per CDR3 protein. The repertoire holds some 760,000 distinct CDR3 sequences, with around 15% as singletons. Comment on this clonotype: Its matching antigen is unknown. Since a much larger clone is just one base distant, this may be a read error.

The germline CDR1 and CDR2 sequences are GTSNPN and SVGIG (reference sequence). The CDR3 loop spans 12 amino acids. V was pared by 3 bases and J by 0 bases, with 5 bases between. Source material: blood. This TCR was recovered from a woman between 18 and 29 years old with Graves' hyperthyroidism. The chain combines TRBV30 with TRBJ2-5; D ambiguous. The CDR3: CAWSRYQETQYF. CDR3 bases: TGTGCCTGGAGCAGGTACCAAGAGACCCAGTACTTC.